Shown below are 8 T cell receptor beta chains from a single sample sequenced in a study of T-cell reconstitution after alpha-beta-depleted transplantation in children. Unique molecular identifiers were built into the TCRbeta library. TCRdb re-analysed the PCR reads in MiXCR, keeping a single row per CDR3 protein. This sample yields about 160,000 distinct CDR3 sequences, of which around 10% are seen a single time; less than 15% belongs to the top ten. The sequencing used PBMCs, collected before TCRalphabeta/CD19-depleted stem cell transplant. Receptors were obtained from a boy aged 2 to 10 with acute myeloid leukemia, due to receive a stem cell transplant.

This clonotype was picked up many times. V usage is TRBV20-1 and J usage is TRBJ2-3, with D hard to call. CDR1 is DFQATT, CDR2 SNEGSKA, per germline (reference sequence). The V end was cut by 1 base, the J end by 5 bases, with 13 bases between. The CDR3 length is 14 residues. CDR3 bases: TGCAGTGCTAGAGGGACGGTTGGTCTAGATACGCAGTATTTT. This encodes CSARGTVGLDTQYF.

This clonotype was seen more than once but under ten times. This rearrangement joins TRBV12-5 to TRBJ1-3; D gene unclear. Germline V lookup: CDR1 LGHNT, CDR2 FRNRAP. The CDR3 has 12 amino acids. V lost 3 bases and J lost 4, with 4 bases in between. The CDR3 coding sequence is TGTGCTAGTGGTTTAGGAGGAAACACCATATATTTT. Its translation: CASGLGGNTIYF.

V gene TRBV4-1 combines with J gene TRBJ2-6; 7 nucleotides line up with TRBD2. V was pared by 0 bases and J by 1 base, with 12 bases of the junction left unmatched. The CDR3 totals 20 residues. Germline values: CDR1 MGHRA, CDR2 YSYEKL. CDR3: CASSQESVGGIYSGANVLTF. The CDR3 nucleotides are TGCGCCAGCAGCCAAGAGTCCGTCGGGGGGATTTATTCTGGGGCCAACGTCCTGACTTTC.

This clonotype appeared many times. This chain links TRBV20-1 with TRBJ2-2, with TRBD2 matching over 16 bases. The germline V gene has CDR1 DFQATT and CDR2 SNEGSKA (reference sequence). The CDR3 is made up of 18 amino acids. The V gene end was trimmed by 5 bases and the J gene end by 5 bases; junction bases not matched to a gene: 11. The CDR3 region is CSAQTGTSGGARTGELFF. CDR3 nucleotide sequence: TGCAGTGCTCAAACCGGGACTAGCGGGGGGGCAAGGACCGGGGAGCTGTTTTTT.

This clonotype occurred many times. This chain links TRBV28 with TRBJ2-7, with 14 bases aligning to TRBD2. The junction had 2 bases not matched to a gene; V was cut back by 6 bases and J by 4 bases. The CDR3 has 14 residues. Looked up from germline, CDR1 is MDHEN and CDR2 is SYDVKM. CDR3 DNA sequence: TGTGCCAGCAGCAGGACTAGCGGGAGGTACGAGCAGTACTTC. Its translation: CASSRTSGRYEQYF.

Ten or more counts support this clonotype. The chain links TRBV7-9 to TRBJ2-5; D unclear. Trimming shortened V by 5 bases and J by 5 bases, and 9 bases separated the two germline ends. CDR1 SEHNR and CDR2 FQNEAQ come from the germline V gene (reference sequence). The CDR3 extends over 12 amino acids. As DNA, the CDR3 is TGTGCCAGCAGCGATGGGCGCGAGACCCAGTACTTC. Protein sequence: CASSDGRETQYF.

Comment on this clonotype: This may be a read error: a much more frequent sequence differs by one nucleotide. V usage is TRBV7-9 and J usage is TRBJ1-4; TRBD1 aligns across 7 bases. The CDR3 sequence is 14 residues long. V lost 8 bases and J lost 4; bases outside the gene matches: 7. Germline V gives CDR1 SEHNR, CDR2 FQNEAQ (reference sequence). Written as DNA, the CDR3 is TGTGCCAGCCGCCGGGGACAGAATAATGAAAAACTGTTTTTT. This encodes CASRRGQNNEKLFF.

At least ten counts were recorded for this clonotype. The chain joins TRBV5-5 to TRBJ2-7; D may match TRBD1 or TRBD2 (5 bases each). CDR1 SGHKS and CDR2 YYEKEE come from the germline V gene (reference sequence). The V and J ends lost 7 bases and 6 bases respectively, with 23 bases between them. This CDR3 is 15 amino acids long. CDR3 in amino acids: CASSGGSGTLPEQYF. For the CDR3, the DNA is TGTGCCAGCTCCGGCGGGTCAGGGACCCTACCCGAGCAGTACTTC.